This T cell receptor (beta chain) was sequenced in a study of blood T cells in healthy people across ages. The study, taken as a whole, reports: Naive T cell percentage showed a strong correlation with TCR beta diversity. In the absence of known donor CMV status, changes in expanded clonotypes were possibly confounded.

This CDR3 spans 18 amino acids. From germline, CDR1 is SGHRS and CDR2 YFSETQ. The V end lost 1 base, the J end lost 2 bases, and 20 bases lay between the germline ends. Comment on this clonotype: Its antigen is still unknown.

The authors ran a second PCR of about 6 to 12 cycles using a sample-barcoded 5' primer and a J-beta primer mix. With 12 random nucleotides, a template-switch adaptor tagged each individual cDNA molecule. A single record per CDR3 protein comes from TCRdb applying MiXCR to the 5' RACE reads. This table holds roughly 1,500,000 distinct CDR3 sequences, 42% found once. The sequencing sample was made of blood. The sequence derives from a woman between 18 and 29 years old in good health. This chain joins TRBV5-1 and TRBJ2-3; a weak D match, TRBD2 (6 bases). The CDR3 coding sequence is TGCGCCAGCAGCTTGATGGGAAACGGGGGAACTACCACAGATACGCAGTATTTT. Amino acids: CASSLMGNGGTTTDTQYF.